This TCR beta chain was obtained from a study of regulatory T cells in long-lasting Graves disease. The junction had 5 bases not matched to a gene; V was cut back by 3 bases and J by 0 bases. Germline V CDR1 and CDR2: DFQATT, SNEGSKA (reference sequence). This CDR3 has 15 amino acids. Time point of the sample: persistent/refractory GD, antithyroid drugs over 5 years with positive TRAb. Following extraction of RNA from PBMCs, that RNA was used to make the TCR library. This clonotype appeared many times. CDR3 regions were amplified by Arm-PCR using iRepertoire HTBI primers to build TCR beta libraries. Study processing details: Across all samples, more than 60 TRBV segments and 11 to 15 TRBJ segments were identified. TCRdb reanalysed the multiplex PCR reads using MiXCR and keeps one entry per CDR3 protein. The V and J calls follow TCRdb's processing rather than the paper's. The repertoire holds fewer than 450,000 distinct CDR3 sequences, with about a quarter as singletons.

The receptor was derived from a female donor with Graves disease. The specimen was peripheral blood mononuclear cells (PBMCs), collected when the disease was refractory, from a patient treated with antithyroid drugs. This rearrangement joins TRBV20-1 to TRBJ2-5; 9 bases line up with TRBD2. The CDR3 region is CSARSLAGYQETQYF. As DNA, the CDR3 is TGCAGTGCTAGGTCGCTAGCGGGGTACCAAGAGACCCAGTACTTC.